This TCR beta chain was observed in a study of metastatic and nonmetastatic thyroid tumors. There were no patients who had received any treatment before thyroid surgery. TCRdb reassembled clones from the PCR reads with MiXCR. The sample holds around 12,000 clones, approximately 35% seen once. This clone has just one count. V was pared by 3 bases and J by 8 bases, with 12 bases between. Looked up from germline, CDR1 is SGHDT and CDR2 is YYEEEE. The CDR3 extends over 13 amino acids. The rearrangement joins TRBV5-6 to TRBJ2-1, with D perhaps matching TRBD1 (6 bases). The sequenced sample was tumor tissue. The clonotype was recovered from a female donor with papillary thyroid cancer or a benign thyroid nodule (not recorded which). Some clones in this sample may be carry-over from other donors' samples. CDR3 coding DNA: TGTGCCAGCAGCTCCGGGACACGCGATGAGCAGTTCTTC. This sequence encodes CASSSGTRDEQFF.